Presented here are 28 T cell receptor beta chains from one specimen sequenced in a study of neurological immune-mediated disorders. One entry per CDR3 protein, called by TCRdb with MiXCR from the 5' RACE reads. The data hold tens of thousands of distinct CDR3 sequences, with 4% to 5.5% observed a single time. Sequenced material: PBMCs. The receptors derive from a woman aged 55 to 70 with multiple sclerosis.

The sample holds a few counts of this clonotype. This sequence joins TRBV10-3 and TRBJ2-1; D may correspond to TRBD1 or TRBD2 (6 bases each). Germline CDR1 reads ENHRY; CDR2 reads SYGVKD. This CDR3 region has 15 residues. The V gene lost 4 bases and the J gene lost 9 bases, with 19 bases spanning the gap. This CDR3 is CAISAPGAIGFEQFF. The CDR3 bases are TGTGCCATCAGTGCCCCGGGGGCGATAGGCTTTGAGCAGTTCTTC.

This clonotype occurred many times. The chain combines TRBV20-1 with TRBJ2-1, with 8 bases lining up with TRBD1. V shed 5 bases and J 5 bases; nucleotides not matched to a gene: 5. This CDR3 comprises 13 residues. Germline CDR1 reads DFQATT; CDR2 reads SNEGSKA (reference sequence). The CDR3 nucleotides are TGCAGTGCTCCGGGACAGGCCAACAATGAGCAGTTCTTC. It encodes CSAPGQANNEQFF.

The chain employs TRBV19 and TRBJ1-5; TRBD1 matches at 9 bases. Germline V gives CDR1 LNHDA, CDR2 SQIVND (reference sequence). The CDR3 runs 14 residues. With V trimmed by 6 bases and J by 5 bases, 5 bases remained unmatched. The CDR3 DNA is TGTGCCAGTAGCCGGACAGGGGCCTATCAGCCCCAGCATTTT. It specifies CASSRTGAYQPQHF.

This clonotype was counted ten times or more. V and J are TRBV18 and TRBJ2-5; D is possibly TRBD1 (5 bases). The CDR3 has 13 amino acids. Germline-derived CDR1 and CDR2 are KGHSH and LQKENI. V was pared by 1 base and J by 2 bases, with 5 bases between. CDR3 protein: CASSPRQQETQYF. The CDR3 bases are TGTGCCAGCTCACCACGACAGCAAGAGACCCAGTACTTC.

This clonotype was counted ten times or more. The V gene is TRBV5-1, the J gene TRBJ2-2; 8 nucleotides match TRBD1. This CDR3 contains 15 residues. Germline trimming cut 4 bases from V and 4 bases from J; bases unmatched to any gene: 6. The germline gives CDR1 SGHRS, CDR2 YFSETQ. The CDR3 protein is CASSIGQGPTGELFF. In DNA form, the CDR3 reads TGCGCCAGCAGCATTGGACAGGGACCCACCGGGGAGCTGTTTTTT.

This clonotype was seen repeatedly, ten times or more. The rearrangement links TRBV28 to TRBJ1-2; TRBD1 aligns across 10 bases. Germline V gene data show CDR1 as MDHEN and CDR2 as SYDVKM. The CDR3 is 14 amino acids. The J segment lost 4 bases and the V segment lost 5 bases, leaving 4 bases of the junction unmatched. The CDR3 is CASSEGQGIYGYTF. The CDR3 DNA follows: TGTGCCAGCAGTGAGGGACAGGGGATCTATGGCTACACCTTC.

This clonotype has a count of ten or more. The chain has TRBV4-1 and TRBJ2-7, with a possible D match to TRBD1 (5 bases). The V gene lost 2 bases and the J gene lost 3 bases, with 11 bases spanning the gap. CDR3 length: 14 amino acids. Germline loops: CDR1 MGHRA, CDR2 YSYEKL. The DNA for the CDR3 is TGCGCCAGCAGCCAAACTAAGGACAACTACGAGCAGTACTTC. Amino acid sequence: CASSQTKDNYEQYF.

Many counts were recorded for this clonotype. The J gene is TRBJ1-3, the V gene TRBV2, with D possibly TRBD1 on 5 matching bases. Germline assignment: CDR1 SNHLY and CDR2 FYNNEI. Deletions cut 4 bases from V and 0 bases from J, with 7 bases between. The CDR3 runs 14 residues. Here the CDR3 reads CASSVTASGNTIYF. In nucleotides, the CDR3 is TGTGCCAGCAGTGTGACAGCCTCTGGAAACACCATATATTTT.

The chain joins TRBV28 to TRBJ1-1; D not resolved. V gave up 4 bases and J gave up 0 bases, with 6 bases separating them. The CDR3 runs to 13 residues. Germline loops: CDR1 MDHEN, CDR2 SYDVKM. CDR3 residues: CASSYKMNTEAFF. For the CDR3, the DNA is TGTGCCAGCAGTTACAAGATGAACACTGAAGCTTTCTTT.

This clonotype was seen a handful of times. A read error is possible here, since a much larger clone lies one base away. V and J are TRBV21-1 and TRBJ2-7. TRBV21-1 is given as a pseudogene. CDR3 length equals 12 residues. Written as DNA, the CDR3 is TGTGCCAGCATGGGAACGGAGTACGAGCAGTACGTC. Translation gives CASMGTEYEQYV.

For this clonotype: The junction shows a germline mismatch at one end, possibly a read error. V usage is TRBV10-3 and J usage is TRBJ1-6, with no clear D. This CDR3 contains 13 residues. From germline, CDR1 is ENHRY and CDR2 SYGVKD. The CDR3 loop is CAISAQSDSPLNF. Written as DNA, the CDR3 is TGTGCCATCAGTGCCCAGTCCGATTCACCCCTCAACTTT.

This clonotype came up many times. V is TRBV6-5 and J is TRBJ1-3; D is uncertain. Trimming removed 6 bases from V and 0 bases from J, with 12 bases in between. There are 15 residues in the CDR3. Germline loops: CDR1 MNHEY, CDR2 SVGAGI. The chain's CDR3 is CASSYGFSSGNTIYF. The CDR3 nucleotides read TGTGCCAGCAGCTACGGATTTAGCTCTGGAAACACCATATATTTT.

This clonotype was counted a few times. The V and J genes are TRBV7-2 and TRBJ2-7; TRBD1 matches at 7 bases. After removal of 5 bases from V and 4 bases from J, the junction contained 2 bases not matched to a gene. Germline assignment: CDR1 SGHTA and CDR2 FQGNSA. The CDR3 runs 12 residues. The CDR3 sequence: CASSPGGYEQYF. The CDR3 DNA follows: TGTGCCAGCAGCCCAGGGGGTTACGAGCAGTACTTC.

This clonotype occurred a few times. This CDR3 reads CASSPGENTIYF. The DNA of the CDR3 is TGTGCCAGCTCACCGGGAGAAAACACCATATATTTT. The V and J genes are TRBV18 and TRBJ1-3; unclear D gene. Trimming stripped 3 bases from V and 6 bases from J, with 6 bases between. Germline loops: CDR1 KGHSH, CDR2 LQKENI. The CDR3 has 12 amino acids.

This clonotype was counted many times. The J gene is TRBJ2-2, the V gene TRBV7-2; D is perhaps TRBD2 (6 bases). The CDR3 totals 15 residues. Germline CDR1 and CDR2: SGHTA and FQGNSA. V was clipped by 0 bases and J by 6 bases, with 11 bases between them. CDR3 DNA sequence: TGTGCCAGCAGCTTAGCTGGAGGGACTCCCGGGGAGCTGTTTTTT. Encoded protein: CASSLAGGTPGELFF.

This clonotype was counted at least ten times. The chain links TRBV20-1 to TRBJ1-2, with D uncertain. Germline values: CDR1 DFQATT, CDR2 SNEGSKA (reference sequence). The CDR3 is 14 amino acids. V gave up 0 bases and J gave up 5 bases, with 13 bases separating them. The chain's CDR3 is CSARDKKRGYGYTF. In DNA form, the CDR3 reads TGCAGTGCTAGAGATAAAAAGCGGGGTTATGGCTACACCTTC.

This clonotype was seen ten or more times. The V call is TRBV18, the J call TRBJ1-1; D unclear. The CDR3 has 14 amino acids. The V gene's germline CDR1 is KGHSH and CDR2 LQKENI. V lost 2 bases to trimming and J lost 5 bases, with 12 bases between them. The CDR3, as DNA: TGTGCCAGCTCACCATGGGAAAAGGGAACTGAAGCTTTCTTT. This sequence encodes CASSPWEKGTEAFF.

Ten or more counts support this clonotype. The rearrangement uses TRBV4-1 and TRBJ2-3; D is unclear. This CDR3 region has 16 residues. The V end lost 0 bases, the J end lost 6 bases, and 16 bases lay between the germline ends. Germline V gene lookup returns CDR1 MGHRA and CDR2 YSYEKL. In nucleotides, the CDR3 is TGCGCCAGCAGCCAAGAGGTGGTCAGCGAGATGGATACGCAGTATTTT. Translation gives CASSQEVVSEMDTQYF.

At least ten counts were recorded for this clonotype. The chain has TRBV5-1 and TRBJ2-3; D perhaps matches TRBD2 (6 bases). The ends were cut back, 2 bases at V and 3 bases at J, with 13 bases in the middle. This CDR3 has 15 amino acids. CDR1 is SGHRS, CDR2 YFSETQ, per germline. The CDR3: CASSLGGATTDTQYF. The CDR3 DNA sequence: TGCGCCAGCAGCTTAGGCGGGGCGACAACAGATACGCAGTATTTT.

This clonotype was seen ten or more times. The chain recombines TRBV10-3 with TRBJ2-7; D is unclear. The germline V and J ends were trimmed by 6 bases and 3 bases, with 12 bases remaining between them. This CDR3 contains 13 residues. Per the germline V gene, CDR1 is ENHRY and CDR2 is SYGVKD. The CDR3 sequence: CAISWQGDYEQYF. The CDR3 DNA reads as TGTGCCATCAGCTGGCAAGGCGACTACGAGCAGTACTTC.

This clonotype was seen at least ten times. The V gene is TRBV6-5, the J gene TRBJ2-5; 11 nucleotides align to TRBD2. J gave up 2 bases and V 5 bases, and 1 base lay outside the gene matches. CDR3 length equals 14 residues. The germline CDR1 and CDR2 sequences are MNHEY and SVGAGI. CDR3 region: CASSASGGQETQYF. As DNA, the CDR3 is TGTGCCAGCAGTGCTAGCGGGGGGCAAGAGACCCAGTACTTC.

This clonotype appeared many times. The rearrangement uses TRBV15 and TRBJ2-7, with D possibly matching TRBD1 (6 bases). Germline values: CDR1 LNHNV, CDR2 YYDKDF (reference sequence). The CDR3 has 13 residues. V was trimmed by 0 bases and J by 7 bases, leaving 10 bases between them. In nucleotides, the CDR3 is TGTGCCACCAGCAGAGAGGACAGCCGGGAGCAGTACTTC. Its protein is CATSREDSREQYF.

Many counts were recorded for this clonotype. The chain has TRBV4-3 and TRBJ1-1; D is possibly TRBD1 (5 bases). The CDR3 covers 13 residues. CDR1 and CDR2 (germline): LGHNA, YSLEER. Trimming shortened V by 0 bases and J by 11 bases, and 13 bases separated the two germline ends. The CDR3 nucleotides are TGCGCCAGCAGCCAAGATTTATGGCGGGGCGCTTTCTTT. Translation gives CASSQDLWRGAFF.

The genes are TRBV7-2 and TRBJ1-1; tentatively, D is TRBD1 (5 bases). The V end was cut by 5 bases, the J end by 7 bases, with 17 bases between. From germline, CDR1 is SGHTA and CDR2 FQGNSA. This CDR3 is built from 14 residues. The CDR3 here is CASSLSGTLREAFF. DNA of the CDR3: TGTGCCAGCAGCCTATCCGGGACGTTACGTGAAGCTTTCTTT.

This clonotype was counted ten times or more. The chain recombines TRBV24-1 with TRBJ2-5; the match to TRBD2 covers 8 bases. There are 14 residues in the CDR3. The germline V gene encodes CDR1 KGHDR and CDR2 SFDVKD. V shed 3 bases, J shed 4 bases, and the junction held 3 bases outside the gene matches. The CDR3 DNA sequence: TGTGCCACCAGTGATGGGCGGGAGGCAGAGACCCAGTACTTC. Its translation is CATSDGREAETQYF.

This clonotype came up many times. V is TRBV20-1 and J is TRBJ2-3, with 10 bases fitting TRBD2. With V trimmed by 6 bases and J by 6 bases, 6 bases remained unmatched. CDR3 length: 13 residues. Germline lookup yields CDR1 DFQATT and CDR2 SNEGSKA (reference sequence). The CDR3 is CSAHPGLADTQYF. In DNA form, the CDR3 reads TGCAGTGCCCACCCGGGACTAGCGGATACGCAGTATTTT.

This clonotype was counted a few times. CDR3 sequence reads: CASSPAGSGRFSREQFF. In DNA, the CDR3 is TGCGCCAGCAGCCCAGCAGGTAGCGGGAGGTTCAGTCGTGAGCAGTTCTTC. J is TRBJ2-1 and V is TRBV5-1; 10 nucleotides line up with TRBD2. The CDR3 runs to 17 residues. From germline, CDR1 is SGHRS and CDR2 YFSETQ. After removal of 4 bases from V and 9 bases from J, the junction contained 16 bases not matched to a gene.

This clonotype was seen ten or more times. Here the CDR3 DNA reads TGTGCCATCAGGGGCGGGGGGACCTACTCCTACGAGCAGTACTTC. It specifies CAIRGGGTYSYEQYF. This rearrangement joins TRBV10-3 to TRBJ2-7; TRBD2 aligns across 8 bases. Trimming cost V 6 bases and J 0 bases; bases outside gene matches: 7. This CDR3 comprises 15 residues. The germline V gene encodes CDR1 ENHRY and CDR2 SYGVKD.